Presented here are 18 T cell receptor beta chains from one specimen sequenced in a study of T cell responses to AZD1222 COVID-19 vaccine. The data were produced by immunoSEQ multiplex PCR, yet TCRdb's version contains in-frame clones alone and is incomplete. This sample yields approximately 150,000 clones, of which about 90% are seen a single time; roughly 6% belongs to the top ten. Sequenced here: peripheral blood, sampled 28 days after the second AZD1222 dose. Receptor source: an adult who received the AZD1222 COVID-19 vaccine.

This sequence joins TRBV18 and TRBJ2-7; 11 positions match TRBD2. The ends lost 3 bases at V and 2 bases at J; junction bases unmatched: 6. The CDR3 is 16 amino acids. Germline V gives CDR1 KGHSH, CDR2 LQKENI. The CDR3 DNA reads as TGTGCCAGCTCACCGATCAGACTAGCGGGAACCTACGAGCAGTACTTC. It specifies CASSPIRLAGTYEQYF.

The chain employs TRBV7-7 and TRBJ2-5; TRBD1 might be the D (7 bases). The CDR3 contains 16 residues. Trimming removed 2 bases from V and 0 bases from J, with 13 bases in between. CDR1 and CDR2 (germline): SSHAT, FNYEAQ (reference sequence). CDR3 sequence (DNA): TGTGCCAGCAGCTTAAGGGCAGGGGGGTACCAAGAGACCCAGTACTTC. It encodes CASSLRAGGYQETQYF.

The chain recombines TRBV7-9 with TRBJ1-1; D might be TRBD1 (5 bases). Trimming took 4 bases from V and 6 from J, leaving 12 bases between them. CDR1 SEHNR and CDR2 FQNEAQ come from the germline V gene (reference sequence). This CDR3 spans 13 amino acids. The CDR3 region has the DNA TGTGCCAGCAGCTCCCAGGGTCTGGCTGAAGCTTTCTTT. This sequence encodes CASSSQGLAEAFF.

CDR3 nucleotide sequence: TGTGCCAGCAGGATACAGGGGACCGAGCAGTACTTC. As protein: CASRIQGTEQYF. The rearrangement links TRBV2 to TRBJ2-7; 7 bases map to TRBD1. Trimming cost V 6 bases and J 6 bases; bases outside gene matches: 5. This CDR3 region has 12 residues. In germline, CDR1 is SNHLY, CDR2 FYNNEI.

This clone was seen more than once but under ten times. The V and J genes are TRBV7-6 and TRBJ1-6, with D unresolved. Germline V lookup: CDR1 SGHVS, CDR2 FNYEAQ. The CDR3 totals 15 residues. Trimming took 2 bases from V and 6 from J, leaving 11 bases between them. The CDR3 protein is CASSLYGVLNSPLHF. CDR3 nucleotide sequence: TGTGCCAGCAGCTTATACGGAGTTCTTAATTCACCCCTCCACTTT.

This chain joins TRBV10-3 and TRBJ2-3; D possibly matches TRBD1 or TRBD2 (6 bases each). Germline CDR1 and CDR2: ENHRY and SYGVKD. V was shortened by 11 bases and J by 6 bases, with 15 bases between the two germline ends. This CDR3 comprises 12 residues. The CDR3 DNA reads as TGTGCCGTGAGAGGGGGGCCGGATACGCAGTATTTT. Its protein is CAVRGGPDTQYF.

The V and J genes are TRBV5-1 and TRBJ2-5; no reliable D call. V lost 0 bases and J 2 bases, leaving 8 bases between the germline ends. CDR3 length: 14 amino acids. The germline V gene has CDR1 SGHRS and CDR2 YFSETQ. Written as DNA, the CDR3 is TGCGCCAGCAGCTTGGTGCCAGCGCAAGAGACCCAGTACTTC. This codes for CASSLVPAQETQYF.

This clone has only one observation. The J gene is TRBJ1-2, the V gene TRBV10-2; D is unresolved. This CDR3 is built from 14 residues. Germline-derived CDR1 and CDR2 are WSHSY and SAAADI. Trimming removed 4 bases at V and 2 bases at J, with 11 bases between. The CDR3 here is CASSVGRTNYGYTF. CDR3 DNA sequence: TGCGCCAGCAGTGTCGGCAGGACCAACTATGGCTACACCTTC.

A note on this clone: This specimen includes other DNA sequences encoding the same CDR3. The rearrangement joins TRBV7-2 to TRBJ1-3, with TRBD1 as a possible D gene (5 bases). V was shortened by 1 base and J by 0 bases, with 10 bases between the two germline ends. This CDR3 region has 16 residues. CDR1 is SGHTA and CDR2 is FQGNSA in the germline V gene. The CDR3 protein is CASSLGGVPSGNTIYF. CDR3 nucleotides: TGTGCCAGCAGCTTAGGAGGGGTTCCCTCTGGAAACACCATATATTTT.

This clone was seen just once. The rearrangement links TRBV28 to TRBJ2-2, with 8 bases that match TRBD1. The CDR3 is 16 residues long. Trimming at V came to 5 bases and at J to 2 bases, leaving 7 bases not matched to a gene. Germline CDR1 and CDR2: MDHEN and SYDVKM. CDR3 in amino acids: CASSVNRGTNTGELFF. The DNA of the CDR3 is TGTGCCAGCAGTGTGAACAGGGGGACAAACACCGGGGAGCTGTTTTTT.

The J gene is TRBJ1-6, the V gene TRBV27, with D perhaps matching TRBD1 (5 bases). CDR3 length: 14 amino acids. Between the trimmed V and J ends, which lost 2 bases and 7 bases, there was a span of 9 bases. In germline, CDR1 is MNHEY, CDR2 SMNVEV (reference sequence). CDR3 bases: TGTGCCAGCAGTTTAGGCAGGGTGAATTCACCCCTCCACTTT. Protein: CASSLGRVNSPLHF.

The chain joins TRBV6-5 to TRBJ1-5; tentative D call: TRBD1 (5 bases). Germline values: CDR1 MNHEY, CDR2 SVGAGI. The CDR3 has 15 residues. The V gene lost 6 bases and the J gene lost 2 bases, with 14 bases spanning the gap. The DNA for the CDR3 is TGTGCCAGCAGACCGGACAAGAAGGGCAATCAGCCCCAGCATTTT. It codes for CASRPDKKGNQPQHF.

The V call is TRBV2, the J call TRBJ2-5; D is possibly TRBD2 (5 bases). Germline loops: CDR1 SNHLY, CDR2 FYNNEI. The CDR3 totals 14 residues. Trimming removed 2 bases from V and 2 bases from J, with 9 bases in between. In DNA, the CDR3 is TGTGCCAGCAGTGAAAAGGACTCACAAGAGACCCAGTACTTC. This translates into CASSEKDSQETQYF. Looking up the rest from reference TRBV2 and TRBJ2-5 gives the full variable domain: EPEVTQTPSHQVTQMGQEVILRCVPISNHLYFYWYRQILGQKVEFLVSFYNNEISEKSEIFDDQFSVERPDGSNFTLKIRSTKLEDSAMYFCASSEKDSQETQYFGPGTRLLVL.

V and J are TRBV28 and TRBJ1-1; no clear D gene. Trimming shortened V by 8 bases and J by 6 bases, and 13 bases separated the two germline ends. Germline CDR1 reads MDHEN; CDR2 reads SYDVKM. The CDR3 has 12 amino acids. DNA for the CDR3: TGTGCCAGCTCTTCCAATGGTGCTGAAGCTTTCTTT. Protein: CASSSNGAEAFF.

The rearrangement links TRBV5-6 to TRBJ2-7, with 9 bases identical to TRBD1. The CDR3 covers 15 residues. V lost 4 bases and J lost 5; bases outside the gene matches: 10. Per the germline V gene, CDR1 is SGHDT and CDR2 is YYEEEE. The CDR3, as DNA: TGTGCCAGCAGCCGGACCGGGACAGGGACCCACGAGCAGTACTTC. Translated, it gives CASSRTGTGTHEQYF.

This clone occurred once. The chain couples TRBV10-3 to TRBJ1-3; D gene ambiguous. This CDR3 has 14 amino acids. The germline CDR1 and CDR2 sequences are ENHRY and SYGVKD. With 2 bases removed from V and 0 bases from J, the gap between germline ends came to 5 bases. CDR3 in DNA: TGTGCCATCAGTGAGAACCCCTCTGGAAACACCATATATTTT. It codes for CAISENPSGNTIYF.

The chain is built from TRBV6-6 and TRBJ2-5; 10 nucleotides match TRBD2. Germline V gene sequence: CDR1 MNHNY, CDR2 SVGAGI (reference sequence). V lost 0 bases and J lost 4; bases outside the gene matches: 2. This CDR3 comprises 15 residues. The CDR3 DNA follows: TGTGCCAGCAGTTACTCAGCGGGGGGGTCAGAGACCCAGTACTTC. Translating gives CASSYSAGGSETQYF.

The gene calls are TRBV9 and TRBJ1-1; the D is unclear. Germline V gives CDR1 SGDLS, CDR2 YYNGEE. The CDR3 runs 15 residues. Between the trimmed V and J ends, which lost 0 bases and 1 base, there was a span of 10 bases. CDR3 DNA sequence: TGTGCCAGCAGCGTAGAGGCCACCCCGAACACTGAAGCTTTCTTT. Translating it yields CASSVEATPNTEAFF. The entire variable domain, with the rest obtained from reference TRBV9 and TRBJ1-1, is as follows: DSGVTQTPKHLITATGQRVTLRCSPRSGDLSVYWYQQSLDQGLQFLIQYYNGEERAKGNILERFSAQQFPDLHSELNLSSLELGDSALYFCASSVEATPNTEAFFGQGTRLTVV.